These 27 T cell receptor beta chains originate from one sample sequenced in a study of blood T cell repertoires in COVID-19. TCRdb keeps only in-frame clones here, not all; method: immunoSEQ multiplex PCR. The data show 200,000 to 250,000 clones, approximately 85% seen once. The sample was peripheral blood. The receptors derive from an elderly woman with COVID-19, enrolled during active disease.

The chain uses TRBV25-1 and TRBJ2-2, with TRBD1 identical over 8 bases. CDR3 length equals 18 residues. Germline V gives CDR1 MGHDK, CDR2 SYGVNS. Trimming at V came to 6 bases and at J to 3 bases, leaving 15 bases not matched to a gene. CDR3 residues: CASRDRFTGGLYTGELFF. The CDR3 DNA follows: TGTGCCAGCAGAGATCGATTTACAGGGGGTCTTTACACCGGGGAGCTGTTTTTT.

The rearrangement uses TRBV5-1 and TRBJ2-5, with 13 bases aligning to TRBD2. CDR1 and CDR2 from the germline V gene are SGHRS and YFSETQ. V was clipped by 4 bases and J by 4 bases; unmatched bases: 4. The CDR3 length is 15 residues. CDR3 sequence reads: CASSAGLAGIETQYF. In DNA form, the CDR3 reads TGCGCCAGCAGCGCGGGACTAGCGGGGATAGAGACCCAGTACTTC.

This chain joins TRBV11-2 and TRBJ2-1; tentative D call: TRBD2 (5 bases). V was cut by 10 bases and J by 8 bases, with 24 bases left in between. Germline lookup yields CDR1 SGHAT and CDR2 FQNNGV. CDR3 size: 15 residues. In DNA, the CDR3 is TGTGCCACTTCACGAGGGATCAGTCTTGTCGATGAGCAGTTCTTC. It encodes CATSRGISLVDEQFF.

The chain employs TRBV25-1 and TRBJ1-6; D is unclear. Trimming stripped 7 bases from V and 10 bases from J, with 14 bases between. The CDR3 covers 13 residues. The V gene's germline CDR1 is MGHDK and CDR2 SYGVNS. The chain's CDR3 is CASNPTERSPLHF. As DNA, the CDR3 is TGTGCCAGCAACCCGACTGAGCGCTCACCCCTCCACTTT.

The rearrangement uses TRBV5-1 and TRBJ1-1, with a possible D match to TRBD1 (5 bases). The CDR3 runs to 14 residues. Germline V gene data show CDR1 as SGHRS and CDR2 as YFSETQ. V was clipped by 4 bases and J by 4 bases, with 14 bases between them. This chain's CDR3 is CASSMVRVGTEAFF. In DNA, the CDR3 is TGCGCCAGCAGCATGGTCAGGGTGGGCACTGAAGCTTTCTTT.

V gene TRBV4-1 combines with J gene TRBJ1-2; the D gene is possibly TRBD1 (5 bases). This CDR3 is 16 amino acids long. Germline CDR1 reads MGHRA; CDR2 reads YSYEKL. Trimming shortened V by 0 bases and J by 4 bases, and 15 bases separated the two germline ends. The CDR3 sequence: CASSQDVSGSIYGYTF. CDR3 in DNA: TGCGCCAGCAGCCAAGATGTTTCAGGGTCAATCTATGGCTACACCTTC.

The rearrangement links TRBV12-3 or TRBV12-4 to TRBJ1-5, with TRBD1 as a possible D gene (5 bases). The CDR3 loop spans 13 amino acids. Trimming stripped 3 bases from V and 7 bases from J, with 10 bases between. This chain's CDR3 is CASSFQGRQPQHF. Written as DNA, the CDR3 is TGTGCCAGCAGTTTTCAGGGAAGGCAGCCCCAGCATTTT.

V usage is TRBV5-4 and J usage is TRBJ2-5; 15 bases are a match to TRBD2. V lost 4 bases to trimming and J lost 4 bases; unmatched junction nucleotides: 8. The germline V gene encodes CDR1 SGHNT and CDR2 YYREEE (reference sequence). This CDR3 has 17 amino acids. The CDR3 bases are TGTGCCAGCAGCCCGGGCCCGGGACTAGCGGGAGGAGAGACCCAGTACTTC. Amino acid sequence: CASSPGPGLAGGETQYF. The variable domain in full, with the rest retrieved from reference TRBV5-4 and TRBJ2-5, is ETGVTQSPTHLIKTRGQQVTLRCSSQSGHNTVSWYQQALGQGPQFIFQYYREEENGRGNFPPRFSGLQFPNYSSELNVNALELDDSALYLCASSPGPGLAGGETQYFGPGTRLLVL.

This chain joins TRBV2 and TRBJ2-7; 7 nucleotides align to TRBD1. The CDR3 consists of 13 residues. Unmatched junction bases numbered 14, after V lost 6 bases and J lost 12 bases. CDR1 and CDR2 from the germline V gene are SNHLY and FYNNEI. CDR3 bases: TGTGCCAGCAGCCCGGGACAGATACCCCTCTTGTACTTC. It yields the protein CASSPGQIPLLYF.

This clone has a single count. The chain uses TRBV6-5 and TRBJ2-7; the D gene is possibly TRBD1 (6 bases). The CDR3 totals 15 residues. Germline V CDR1 and CDR2: MNHEY, SVGAGI. V lost 0 bases to trimming and J lost 5 bases, with 14 bases between them. The CDR3 protein is CASSYSSRGMNEQYF. In DNA, the CDR3 is TGTGCCAGCAGTTACTCGTCCAGGGGTATGAACGAGCAGTACTTC.

The gene calls are TRBV6-1 and TRBJ2-2, with a weak D call TRBD1 (6 bases). Trimming removed 2 bases from V and 1 base from J, with 11 bases in between. CDR3 length equals 16 residues. Germline CDR1 reads MNHNS; CDR2 reads SASEGT. CDR3: CASSELGARNTGELFF. The CDR3 bases are TGTGCCAGCAGTGAACTGGGGGCAAGGAACACCGGGGAGCTGTTTTTT.

The chain carries TRBV11-3 and TRBJ2-1, with D possibly being TRBD1 (5 bases). Germline V gene sequence: CDR1 SGHNT, CDR2 YENEEA. The CDR3 covers 15 residues. Trimming removed 5 bases from V and 5 bases from J, with 16 bases in between. The CDR3 reads CASSRVPDSNNEQFF. Here the CDR3 DNA reads TGTGCCAGCAGCCGAGTCCCCGACAGCAACAATGAGCAGTTCTTC. Drawing the rest from reference TRBV11-3 and TRBJ2-1, the complete variable domain is EAGVVQSPRYKIIEKKQPVAFWCNPISGHNTLYWYLQNLGQGPELLIRYENEEAVDDSQLPKDRFSAERLKGVDSTLKIQPAELGDSAVYLCASSRVPDSNNEQFFGPGTRLTVL.

This chain links TRBV19 with TRBJ1-5; D is uncertain. The CDR3 totals 16 residues. The V gene's germline CDR1 is LNHDA and CDR2 SQIVND (reference sequence). V shed 7 bases and J shed 3 bases, with 19 bases lying between them. In DNA, the CDR3 is TGTGCCAGTACTCCTACGACACCTCGAAACAATCAGCCCCAGCATTTT. Translated, it gives CASTPTTPRNNQPQHF.

The rearrangement uses TRBV28 and TRBJ2-5; 11 positions match TRBD2. J was trimmed by 2 bases and V by 6 bases; bases with no gene match: 14. The CDR3 runs 18 residues. Germline V lookup: CDR1 MDHEN, CDR2 SYDVKM. In DNA, the CDR3 is TGTGCCAGCAGGGGAGGGTCCTTAGCGGGAGGGCGGCAAGAGACCCAGTACTTC. Amino acid sequence: CASRGGSLAGGRQETQYF.

The V and J genes are TRBV10-2 and TRBJ1-2; D unresolved. The V gene's germline CDR1 is WSHSY and CDR2 SAAADI. The CDR3 extends over 13 amino acids. Trimming took off 3 bases at V and 4 bases at J, with 9 bases between the two ends. CDR3 nucleotides: TGCGCCAGCAGTGACCAAACAGTCTATGGCTACACCTTC. This gives the protein CASSDQTVYGYTF.

The rearrangement joins TRBV12-3 or TRBV12-4 to TRBJ1-1; D remains ambiguous. Deletions cut 4 bases from V and 11 bases from J, with 17 bases between. The CDR3 loop spans 13 amino acids. The chain's CDR3 is CASSYAAGSGAFF. CDR3 sequence (DNA): TGTGCCAGCAGTTACGCGGCGGGGTCTGGGGCTTTCTTT.

This sequence joins TRBV11-3 and TRBJ2-2; possible D gene TRBD2, 6 bases. Looked up from germline, CDR1 is SGHNT and CDR2 is YENEEA. The CDR3 sequence is 18 residues long. Trimming cost V 2 bases and J 6 bases, with 22 bases left between them. CDR3 sequence reads: CASSLQGGYQGGAGELFF. CDR3 bases: TGTGCCAGCAGCTTACAGGGTGGATATCAAGGCGGGGCCGGGGAGCTGTTTTTT.

The CDR3 region is CATNKDSFNYGYTF. The CDR3 DNA reads as TGTGCCACTAATAAAGACAGTTTTAACTATGGCTACACCTTC. The rearrangement links TRBV5-4 to TRBJ1-2, with a tentative D call TRBD1 (5 bases). This CDR3 is built from 14 residues. Germline loops: CDR1 SGHNT, CDR2 YYREEE (reference sequence). V was cut by 9 bases and J by 1 base, with 16 bases left in between.

The chain combines TRBV30 with TRBJ1-2; 7 nucleotides line up with TRBD1. V lost 4 bases, J lost 6 bases, and 5 bases stayed unmatched. CDR3 length: 12 amino acids. Germline assignment: CDR1 GTSNPN and CDR2 SVGIG (reference sequence). The CDR3: CAWTPGGHGYTF. The DNA for the CDR3 is TGTGCCTGGACACCAGGGGGGCATGGCTACACCTTC.

The CDR3 DNA is TGTGCCATCAGTGGACGGCGGGAGAGTTACAATGAGCAGTTCTTC. Translated: CAISGRRESYNEQFF. The V call is TRBV10-3, the J call TRBJ2-1, with 7 bases that match TRBD2. Germline V lookup: CDR1 ENHRY, CDR2 SYGVKD. After removal of 4 bases from V and 4 bases from J, the junction contained 7 bases not matched to a gene. The CDR3 is 15 residues long.

V is TRBV6-5 and J is TRBJ2-7, with D possibly being TRBD2 (7 bases). Trimming stripped 5 bases from V and 4 bases from J, with 18 bases between. CDR1 and CDR2 from the germline V gene are MNHEY and SVGAGI. The CDR3 is made up of 15 amino acids. Written as DNA, the CDR3 is TGTGCCAGCAGTCCTAGGGGGAGGGGCCTTTACGAGCAGTACTTC. Its protein is CASSPRGRGLYEQYF.

The J gene is TRBJ1-5, the V gene TRBV10-3; 7 bases map to TRBD1. The V gene end was trimmed by 10 bases and the J gene end by 1 base; junction bases not matched to a gene: 16. The CDR3 runs 17 residues. The germline gives CDR1 ENHRY, CDR2 SYGVKD. The CDR3 DNA follows: TGTGCCACTCAGCCGGGACAGAGCAGTCTCAGCAATCAGCCCCAGCATTTT. Protein sequence: CATQPGQSSLSNQPQHF.

This chain uses TRBV7-9 with TRBJ2-1; TRBD2 matches 8 bases. From germline, CDR1 is SEHNR and CDR2 FQNEAQ (reference sequence). Trimming removed 3 bases from V and 9 bases from J; junction bases left unmatched: 10. The CDR3 extends over 15 amino acids. The CDR3: CASSLTGGPLGEQFF. The CDR3 DNA follows: TGTGCCAGCAGCTTGACGGGAGGGCCCTTGGGTGAGCAGTTCTTC.

J is TRBJ2-2 and V is TRBV7-2; possible D gene TRBD1, 6 bases. CDR1 is SGHTA and CDR2 is FQGNSA in the germline V gene. V was shortened by 3 bases and J by 12 bases, with 20 bases between the two germline ends. The CDR3 is 15 amino acids. The CDR3 sequence is CASSFDFLQGRQLFF. As DNA, the CDR3 is TGTGCCAGCAGCTTTGATTTTCTCCAGGGGCGGCAGCTGTTTTTT.

The chain joins TRBV7-8 to TRBJ1-2; TRBD1 matches at 10 bases. The CDR3 loop spans 16 amino acids. The germline CDR1 and CDR2 sequences are SGHVS and FQNEAQ. V was pared by 5 bases and J by 0 bases, with 6 bases of the junction left unmatched. The CDR3 reads CASSIGQGGTNYGYTF. CDR3 coding DNA: TGTGCCAGCAGCATCGGACAGGGGGGAACTAACTATGGCTACACCTTC. The whole variable domain, filled in from reference TRBV7-8 and TRBJ1-2, reads GAGVSQSPRYKVAKRGQDVALRCDPISGHVSLFWYQQALGQGPEFLTYFQNEAQLDKSGLPSDRFFAERPEGSVSTLKIQRTQQEDSAVYLCASSIGQGGTNYGYTFGSGTRLTVV.

The V and J genes are TRBV28 and TRBJ2-7; TRBD2 agrees at 7 bases. This CDR3 is built from 17 residues. The germline V gene encodes CDR1 MDHEN and CDR2 SYDVKM. V shed 5 bases, J shed 1 base, and the junction held 14 bases outside the gene matches. The CDR3 loop reads CASSPILADTGSYEQYF. CDR3 nucleotide sequence: TGTGCCAGCAGTCCCATTCTAGCGGACACCGGGTCCTACGAGCAGTACTTC.

The chain links TRBV7-8 to TRBJ2-7; the D is unclear. The CDR3 is made up of 14 amino acids. Germline CDR1 SGHVS, CDR2 FQNEAQ. With 1 base removed from V and 0 bases from J, the gap between germline ends came to 7 bases. CDR3 in amino acids: CASSLGRISYEQYF. The DNA for the CDR3 is TGTGCCAGCAGCTTAGGGCGGATCTCCTACGAGCAGTACTTC.